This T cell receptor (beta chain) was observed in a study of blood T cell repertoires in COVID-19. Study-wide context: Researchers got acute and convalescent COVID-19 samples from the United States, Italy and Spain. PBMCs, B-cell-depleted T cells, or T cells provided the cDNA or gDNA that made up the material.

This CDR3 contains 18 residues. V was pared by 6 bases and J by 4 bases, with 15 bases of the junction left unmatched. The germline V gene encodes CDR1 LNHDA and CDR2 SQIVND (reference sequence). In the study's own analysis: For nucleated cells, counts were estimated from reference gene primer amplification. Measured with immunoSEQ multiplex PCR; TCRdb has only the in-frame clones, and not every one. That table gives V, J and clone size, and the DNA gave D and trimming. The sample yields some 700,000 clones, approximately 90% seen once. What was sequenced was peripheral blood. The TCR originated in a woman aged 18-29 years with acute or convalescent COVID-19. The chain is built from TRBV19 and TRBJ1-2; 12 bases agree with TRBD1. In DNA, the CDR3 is TGTGCCAGTAGGACGGTCCCGGGACAGGGGGCGCCGGTCTATGGCTACACCTTC. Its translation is CASRTVPGQGAPVYGYTF. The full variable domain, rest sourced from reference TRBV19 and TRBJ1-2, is DGGITQSPKYLFRKEGQNVTLSCEQNLNHDAMYWYRQDPGQGLRLIYYSQIVNDFQKGDIAEGYSVSREKKESFPLTVTSAQKNPTAFYLCASRTVPGQGAPVYGYTFGSGTRLTVV.